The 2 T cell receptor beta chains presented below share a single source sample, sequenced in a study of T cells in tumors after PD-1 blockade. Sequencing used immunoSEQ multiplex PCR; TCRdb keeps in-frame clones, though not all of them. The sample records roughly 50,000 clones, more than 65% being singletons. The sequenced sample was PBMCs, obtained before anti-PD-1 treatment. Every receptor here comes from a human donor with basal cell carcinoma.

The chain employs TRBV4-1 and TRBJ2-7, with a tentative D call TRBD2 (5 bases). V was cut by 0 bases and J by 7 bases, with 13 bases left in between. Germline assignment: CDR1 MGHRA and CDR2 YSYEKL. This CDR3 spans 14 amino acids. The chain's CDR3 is CASSQEIRAAEQYF. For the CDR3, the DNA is TGCGCCAGCAGCCAAGAAATCAGAGCGGCTGAGCAGTACTTC.

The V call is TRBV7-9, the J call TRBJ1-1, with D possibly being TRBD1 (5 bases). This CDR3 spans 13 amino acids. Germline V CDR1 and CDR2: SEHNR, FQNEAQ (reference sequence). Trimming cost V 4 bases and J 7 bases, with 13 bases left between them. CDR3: CASSSEGLGEAFF. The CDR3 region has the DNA TGTGCCAGCAGCTCAGAGGGGCTGGGTGAAGCTTTCTTT.